This T cell receptor beta chain was profiled in a study of T cell responses to AZD1222 COVID-19 vaccine. This table comes from immunoSEQ multiplex PCR, and its TCRdb copy is limited to in-frame clones, with some not included. The sample lists fewer than 150,000 clones, about 90% occurring once. The CDR3 contains 15 residues. V gave up 5 bases and J gave up 5 bases, with 19 bases separating them. The germline CDR1 and CDR2 sequences are ENHRY and SYGVKD. This TCR derives from an adult in good health. This sequence joins TRBV10-3 and TRBJ2-7, with D perhaps TRBD1 (7 bases). The input for sequencing was peripheral blood, taken on day 0 of AZD1222 vaccination. The CDR3 region has the DNA TGTGCCATCAGTCCGACCTCCAGGGGGGCCCACGAGCAGTACTTC. This encodes CAISPTSRGAHEQYF.